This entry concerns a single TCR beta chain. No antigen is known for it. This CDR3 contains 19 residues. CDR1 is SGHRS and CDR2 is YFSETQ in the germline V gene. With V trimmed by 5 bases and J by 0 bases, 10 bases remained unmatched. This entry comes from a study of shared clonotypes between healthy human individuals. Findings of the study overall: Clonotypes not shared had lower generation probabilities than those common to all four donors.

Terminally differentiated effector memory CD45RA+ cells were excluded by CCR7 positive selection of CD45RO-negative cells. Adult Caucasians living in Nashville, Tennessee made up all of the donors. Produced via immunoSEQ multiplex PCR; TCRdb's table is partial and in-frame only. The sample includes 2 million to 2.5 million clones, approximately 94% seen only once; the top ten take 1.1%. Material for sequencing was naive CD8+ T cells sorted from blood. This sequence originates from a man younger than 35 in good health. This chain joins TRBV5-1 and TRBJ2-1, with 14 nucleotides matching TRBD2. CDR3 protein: CASSRGLAGGASSYNEQFF. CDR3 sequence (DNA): TGCGCCAGCAGTCGTGGACTAGCGGGAGGCGCCAGCTCCTACAATGAGCAGTTCTTC.